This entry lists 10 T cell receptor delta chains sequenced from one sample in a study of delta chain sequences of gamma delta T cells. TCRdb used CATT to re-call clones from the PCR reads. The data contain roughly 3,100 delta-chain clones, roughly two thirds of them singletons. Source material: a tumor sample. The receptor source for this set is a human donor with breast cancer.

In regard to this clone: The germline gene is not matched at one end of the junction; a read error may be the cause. CDR3 sequence: CACDTLSDPYTEKMIF. CDR3 sequence (DNA): TGTGCCTGTGACACACTGAGCGACCCGTACACCGAAAAAATGATTTTT. V usage is TRDV2 and J usage is TRDJ1; no clear D gene. The germline gives CDR1 GEAIGNYY, CDR2 EKD. CDR3 length: 16 amino acids.

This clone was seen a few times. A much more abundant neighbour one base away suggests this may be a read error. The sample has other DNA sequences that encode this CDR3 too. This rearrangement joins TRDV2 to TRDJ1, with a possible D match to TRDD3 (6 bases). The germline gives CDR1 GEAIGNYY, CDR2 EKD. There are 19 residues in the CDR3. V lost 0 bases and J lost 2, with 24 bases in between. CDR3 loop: CACDTRFPQGSWGTDKLIF. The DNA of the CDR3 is TGTGCCTGTGACACCCGCTTCCCGCAGGGTTCCTGGGGAACCGATAAACTCATCTTT.

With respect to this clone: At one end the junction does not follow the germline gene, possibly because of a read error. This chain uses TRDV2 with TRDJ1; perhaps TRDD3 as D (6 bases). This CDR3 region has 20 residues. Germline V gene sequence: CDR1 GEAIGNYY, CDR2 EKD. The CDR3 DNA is TGTGCCTGTGACATCGTGTCAAGGGAGGGGGACGGAACTTACAACGTTAAACTTATCTTT. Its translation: CACDIVSREGDGTYNVKLIF.

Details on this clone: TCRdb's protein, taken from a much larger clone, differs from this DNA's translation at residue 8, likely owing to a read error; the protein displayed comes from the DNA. The CDR3 bases are TGTGCCTGTGATCGACTGGGGTGCACCGATAAACTCATCTTT. It encodes CACDRLGCTDKLIF. The rearrangement uses TRDV2 and TRDJ1, with 7 bases aligning to TRDD3. The CDR3 spans 14 residues. Germline V CDR1 and CDR2: GEAIGNYY, EKD. V shed 4 bases, J shed 1 base, and the junction held 5 bases outside the gene matches.

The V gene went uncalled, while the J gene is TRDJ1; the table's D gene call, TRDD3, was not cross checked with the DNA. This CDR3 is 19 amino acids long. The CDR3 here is CSLCDALHWGRPYTDKLIF. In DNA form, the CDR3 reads TGCTCTCTCTGTGATGCCCTACACTGGGGCAGACCATATACCGATAAACTCATCTTT.

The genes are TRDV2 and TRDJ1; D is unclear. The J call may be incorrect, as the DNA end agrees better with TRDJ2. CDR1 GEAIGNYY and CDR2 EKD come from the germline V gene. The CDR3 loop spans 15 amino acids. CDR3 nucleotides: TGTTCCTTTGTCCCATTCTCCCTTTACACCCATAAACTCTTCTTT. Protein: CSFVPFSLYTHKLFF.

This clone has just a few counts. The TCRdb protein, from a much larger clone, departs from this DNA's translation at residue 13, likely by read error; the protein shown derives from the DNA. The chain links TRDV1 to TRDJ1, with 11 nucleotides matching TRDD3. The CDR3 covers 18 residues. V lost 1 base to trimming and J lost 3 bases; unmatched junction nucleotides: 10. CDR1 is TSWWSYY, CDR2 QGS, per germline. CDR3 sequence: CALGEPKLGDTSADKLIF. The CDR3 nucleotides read TGTGCTCTTGGGGAACCAAAGCTGGGGGATACATCCGCCGATAAACTCATCTTT.

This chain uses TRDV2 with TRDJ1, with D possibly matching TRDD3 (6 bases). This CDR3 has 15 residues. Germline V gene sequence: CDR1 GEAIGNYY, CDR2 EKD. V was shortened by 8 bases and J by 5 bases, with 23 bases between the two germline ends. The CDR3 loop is CALDEVGRDKDKLIF. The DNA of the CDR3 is TGTGCCTTGGACGAAGTCGGTAGGGATAAAGATAAACTCATCTTT.

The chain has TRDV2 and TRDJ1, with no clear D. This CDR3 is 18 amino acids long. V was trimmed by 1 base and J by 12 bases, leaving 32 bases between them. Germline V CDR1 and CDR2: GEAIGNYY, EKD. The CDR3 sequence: CACDTLLERSEYTEKIIF. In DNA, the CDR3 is TGTGCCTGTGACACGTTGCTTGAGCGATCGGAGTACACCGAAAAGATCATCTTT.

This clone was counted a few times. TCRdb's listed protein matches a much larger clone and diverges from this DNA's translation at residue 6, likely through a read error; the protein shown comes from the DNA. CDR3 protein: CACDGWGESYTDKLIF. The CDR3 bases are TGTGCCTGTGACGGATGGGGGGAATCGTACACCGATAAACTCATCTTT. The V gene is TRDV2, the J gene TRDJ1, with D perhaps matching TRDD3 (6 bases). CDR3 length equals 16 residues. The V gene's germline CDR1 is GEAIGNYY and CDR2 EKD. V lost 3 bases and J 0 bases, leaving 16 bases between the germline ends.